Included here is one TCR beta chain sequence, with context. This sample stems from a study of cytomegalovirus exposure and HLA in healthy donors. Germline V gene data show CDR1 as MNHEY and CDR2 as SMNVEV (reference sequence). V was trimmed by 3 bases and J by 2 bases, leaving 11 bases between them. The CDR3 is 16 residues long. The PCR made use of 60 Vbeta and 13 Jbeta primers. Using immunoSEQ multiplex PCR, the repertoire was profiled, and TCRdb retains in-frame clones only, with some absent. The top ten clones hold 6.5% to 9% of a sample with over 120,000 clones, about 75% of them seen once. Sequenced: PBMCs. The chain has TRBV27 and TRBJ2-6; possibly TRBD1 for D (5 bases). The TCR sequence derives from a man aged 25 to 45 in good health and CMV-seronegative. CDR3 region: CASSFLGQTGANVLTF. For the CDR3, the DNA is TGTGCCAGCAGTTTTTTGGGGCAGACTGGGGCCAACGTCCTGACTTTC.